This record covers a single TCR beta chain. Its antigen remains undetermined. Per-base quality was not reported, and no clone a single base away is much larger than it. This record belongs to a study of cytomegalovirus exposure and HLA in healthy donors (dated by TCRdb to between 2016 and 2019). As for the study more broadly: In an earlier analysis of about 560 of the donors, 250 to 300 Gb of sequence data and 90 million to 130 million unique TCR beta sequences from 150 million to 200 million T cells were reported. Alongside the repertoire data, information on donor age, sex, ethnicity and CMV serostatus was compiled. In the later analysis, no new phenotypic data were used to find candidate immune exposures; instead, reliance was placed on TCR beta sequences and their occurrence across donors. Using immunosequencing, the study profiled T cell repertoires from approximately 700 subjects and related those repertoires to cytomegalovirus serostatus. Among the roughly 400 genotyped donors, more than 70% belonged to the genetic ancestry cluster associated with self-reported Caucasian donors. Because of strong linkage in the cohort, roughly five DR-DQ haplotypes were treated as single units for association and clustering. Along with the approximately 600-subject first cohort, a separate validation cohort of around 110 different subjects was used. Both class I and class II loci were covered by HLA typing, at four-digit resolution. The study combined high-throughput TCR immunosequencing, statistical association of individual TCRs with disease status, and machine learning to predict cytomegalovirus infection status. Typing coverage differed by locus: A, B, C, DRB1 and DQB1 were typed in about 620-640 donors, DQA1 in 500 to 550, DPA1 in 600 to 610, and DPB1 in just under 490. A later genetic analysis used genome-wide SNP genotypes for 398 of the 666 donors, treating that subset as a discovery cohort. An early release covering approximately 600 HLA-typed donors comprised roughly 300 gigabases of sequencing data and tens of millions of unique TCR sequences. Every discovery cohort repertoire had been produced on one sequencing platform. To study patterns of TCR occurrence, a later analysis re-analyzed previously published TCR beta repertoires from several hundred donors and added high-resolution HLA genotyping. The study was designed to test whether signatures of past pathogen exposure could be identified by cataloging public T cell receptors. In an earlier analysis of roughly 600 of the donors, high-throughput TCR beta sequencing was used to judge whether each TCR beta V gene segment behaved as functional or pseudogenic. Among almost 400 genotyped donors of the cohort, an average of approximately 240,000 unique TCR beta nucleotide sequences were sequenced per donor, 15% to 20% of them non-productive. Results and caveats for the whole study, not just this receptor: When HLA alleles, especially DR and DQ, strongly co-occurred, attributing TCR associations to individual alleles was difficult. In a later analysis, the rate of TCR association differed among HLA loci, with DRB1 alleles having the most associated TCRs and HLA-C alleles having the fewest. Most TCR sequences were observed very rarely across donors, whereas some public TCRs were present in many individuals. In this cohort, only TCR beta chains were sequenced, and detectable features were limited by the absence of alpha or paired-chain data. In a later analysis, most CMV-associated TCR beta chains were found to appear HLA-restricted, with HLA associations seemingly driven largely by CMV exposure. Compared with the 666-donor mean, donors in an Asian-associated ancestry cluster had fewer N-insertions in productive TCRs, according to a later genetic analysis. The study gave a list of 150 to 200 TCR beta chains associated with cytomegalovirus. In vitro tests confirmed that a few of the cytomegalovirus-associated TCR beta chains recognize cytomegalovirus antigens. In an earlier analysis of 587 of the donors, most TCR beta V segments appeared in productive rearrangements about 87% or about 30% of the time, broadly matching IMGT annotations. A later analysis associated 15,000 to 20,000 TCR beta sequences with specific HLA alleles at a false discovery rate of 0.05. The authors suggested that the approach could potentially be generalized to other disease states and immunological phenotypes. In a later genetic analysis, a missense DCLRE1C variant was associated with V-gene and J-gene trimming of TCR beta chains, and the association was replicated in an independent cohort. A later analysis reported that several top co-occurrence clusters appeared linked to parvovirus B19, influenza, CMV and Epstein-Barr virus. A further reported finding was that TCR beta sequences accurately predicted the HLA-A and HLA-B alleles for most subjects in the first cohort. Correlated functional status among segregating V segments might be attributable to linkage disequilibrium, but an unknown experimental factor could not be ruled out. Sequencing depth was assumed to be roughly uniform across donors in the presence/absence analyses, though that assumption may not hold. Compared with equally common non-associated chains, HLA-associated TCR beta chains in a later analysis were more clonally expanded and had lower generation probabilities. HLA typing was unavailable for some donors at each locus, so association tests used only the typed subset. A cluster of highly shared sequence variants was judged likely to be a technical artifact of the sequencing pipeline. For the cohort, immune exposure information was limited to CMV serostatus. In both the original and validation cohorts, the classifier was reported to diagnose cytomegalovirus status with high specificity and sensitivity. Because counts were too low, fewer than 20 rarely observed V segments, including chromosome 9 orphons, were excluded from the earlier analysis of some 590 of the donors.

The cohort consisted of 650 to 850 healthy bone marrow donors. Cohort members were all nominally healthy when sampled, although unrecorded immune exposures were likely present. The donor tested CMV seronegative and was one of the 352 seronegative cohort members. A peripheral blood sample was provided by each donor, and peripheral blood mononuclear cells were used for TCR beta sequencing. The Qiagen DNeasy Blood Extraction Kit was used to extract genomic DNA from the blood cell samples. Receptor libraries were prepared by the immunoSEQ multiplex PCR assay. For the multiplex PCR, a mixture combining 60 forward primers for TCR Vbeta segments and 13 reverse primers for TCR Jbeta segments was used. The CDR3 region of rearranged TCR beta genes was amplified from genomic DNA with a multiplex PCR assay. Amplified TCR beta libraries were sequenced as 87-base-pair reads on the Illumina HiSeq System. For the original study's pipeline: In a later analysis, approximately 74 million unique TCR beta chains were counted across the 650 to 750 repertoires, and approximately 11 million of these chains were shared by at least two donors. To remove PCR and sequencing errors, raw reads were error-corrected and collapsed into unique sequences using a nearest-neighbor algorithm that merged closely related sequences. To assign V, D and J gene segments, CDR3 sequences were aligned to IMGT reference sequences. For a sequence to be retained, a match of at least six nucleotides was required to both a V gene segment and a J gene segment. A rearrangement was called productive if the CDR3 had no stop codons and remained in frame with V and J, and every other rearrangement was called non-productive. Following IMGT convention, CDR3 was defined as the stretch from the second conserved V-encoded cysteine up to the conserved J-encoded phenylalanine. The earlier analysis of 587 of the donors excluded any sequence lacking an unambiguous match to a single V gene segment. In an earlier analysis of about 590 of the donors, a V segment was called functional when productive rearrangements were above 56.7%, and segregating when the standard deviation between donors exceeded 5%. A statistical classification framework was built to diagnose cytomegalovirus status from the catalog of TCR beta chain sequences. A later analysis assigned V and J genes by comparing TCR nucleotide sequences with IMGT/GENE-DB human TR gene sequences. The TCRdist pipeline was used in a later analysis to assign CDR3 sequences and most-parsimonious VDJ recombination scenarios. A later analysis defined each TCR beta chain by its CDR3 amino acid sequence plus V-gene family, and excluded reads lacking a unique V-gene family. A later analysis removed 592 highly shared, low-generation-probability nucleotide sequences to deal with suspected cross-contamination and a sequencing artifact. For each public chain, a later analysis derived a clonal expansion index from normalized ranks of inferred template counts within each repertoire. In a later analysis, generation probabilities were computed with a VDJ recombination model fitted to out-of-frame rearrangements, and the resulting probabilities were checked against IGoR. Hypergeometric tests were used in a later analysis to score TCR-TCR, TCR-HLA and TCR-CMV co-occurrence, with a repertoire-size bias correction applied to the TCR pairs. To estimate false discovery rates, a later analysis permuted the HLA or CMV assignments 20 times. In a later analysis, co-occurring TCRs were grouped using DBSCAN, and TCRdist sequence similarity was added for clustering within HLA-allele-positive subsets. Repertoires with fewer than 30,000 or more than 120,000 public chains were left out of co-occurrence clustering, as were roughly five repertoires with anomalous nucleotide sharing. This immuneACCESS table, as held by TCRdb, lists in-frame sequences with V and J called but not all clones. Of the missing ones, under half trace to an unresolved V gene in checked studies; the others have no known cause. V, J and clone size derive from that table, while D and trimming were established from the DNA sequence. The sample table contains more than 110,000 clones; only one count was recorded for 65% to 85% of them. Jointly, the top ten make up approximately 6.8% of the sample.

The sequencing input was PBMCs. The TCR comes from a man aged 30-40 years in good health and CMV-seronegative.

CDR3 sequence: CASSPRRVQSYGYTF. The bases are TGTGCCAGCAGCCCGCGCAGGGTACAGTCCTATGGCTACACCTTC. The chain is assembled from TRBV14 and TRBJ1-2; the D gene is perhaps TRBD1, on 5 matching bases. The CDR3 numbers 15 residues from cysteine through phenylalanine. Only the CDR3 region is kept as DNA, spanning 45 bases read in frame from base 1. According to the germline V gene, CDR1 reads SGHDN and CDR2 reads FVKESK. V is shortened by 4 bases, J by 4 bases, and the region joining them spans 16 bases.